Sequencing of this TCR beta chain was carried out in a study of cytomegalovirus exposure and HLA in healthy donors (dated 2017 in TCRdb). Regarding the research as a whole: An earlier analysis of some 600 of the donors reported 250 to 300 Gb of sequence data and around 100 million unique TCR beta sequences obtained from about 200 million T cells. An early release that covered approximately 600 HLA-typed donors contained approximately 300 gigabases of sequencing data and some 87 million unique TCR sequences. The study aimed to test whether cataloging public T cell receptors could reveal signatures of past pathogen exposure. Donor age, sex, ethnicity and CMV serostatus were compiled together with the repertoire data. Besides the first cohort of hundreds of subjects, a separate validation cohort made up of 90 to 150 different subjects was used. An earlier analysis of some 500 of the donors used high-throughput TCR beta sequencing to judge whether each TCR beta V gene segment behaved as functional or pseudogenic. HLA typing included class I and class II loci at four-digit resolution. On average, around 200,000 unique TCR beta nucleotide sequences were sequenced per donor among roughly 430 genotyped donors of the cohort, with 15% to 20% of those sequences being non-productive. Typing coverage differed by locus: A, B, C, DRB1 and DQB1 were typed in roughly 620-640 donors, DQA1 in roughly 500, DPA1 in roughly 590, and DPB1 in 400 to 490. A few DR-DQ haplotypes were treated as single units for association and clustering because of strong linkage in the cohort. All discovery cohort repertoires had been generated on a single sequencing platform. Rather than drawing on any new phenotypic data, the later analysis identified candidate immune exposures from TCR beta sequences and the way those sequences occurred across donors. The study combined high-throughput TCR immunosequencing, statistical association of individual TCRs with disease status, and machine learning to predict cytomegalovirus infection status. The genetic ancestry cluster associated with self-reported Caucasian donors included 70% to 85% of the roughly 400 genotyped donors. In a later analysis, previously published TCR beta repertoires from several hundred donors were re-analyzed and high-resolution HLA genotyping was added so that TCR occurrence patterns could be studied. The study profiled the T cell repertoires of hundreds of subjects by immunosequencing and related them to cytomegalovirus serostatus. Genome-wide SNP genotypes for about 65% of the 666 donors were used in a later genetic analysis, which treated that subset as a discovery cohort.

Libraries were built with the immunoSEQ multiplex PCR assay. For the multiplex PCR, a mixture combining 60 forward primers for TCR Vbeta segments and 13 reverse primers for TCR Jbeta segments was used. The CDR3 region of rearranged TCR beta genes was amplified from genomic DNA with a multiplex PCR assay. The Illumina HiSeq System was used to sequence the amplified TCR beta libraries as 87-base-pair reads. The paper's processing steps were these. A later analysis tallied roughly 76 million unique TCR beta chains across the approximately 670 repertoires, and about 10 million of those chains were shared by two or more donors. To remove PCR and sequencing errors, raw reads were error-corrected and collapsed into unique sequences using a nearest-neighbor algorithm that merged closely related sequences. V, D and J gene segments were assigned by aligning CDR3 sequences to IMGT reference sequences. Each retained sequence needed at least a six-nucleotide match to both a V gene segment and a J gene segment. Rearrangements were classified as productive when the CDR3 lacked stop codons and remained in frame with V and J, and all other rearrangements were classified as non-productive. Following IMGT convention, CDR3 was defined as the stretch from the second conserved V-encoded cysteine to the conserved J-encoded phenylalanine. The earlier analysis of roughly 590 of the donors excluded any sequence lacking an unambiguous match to a single V gene segment. An earlier analysis of 587 of the donors classified V segments as functional when productive rearrangements were above 56.7% and as segregating when the standard deviation between donors was above 5%. A statistical classification framework was developed to diagnose cytomegalovirus status using the catalog of TCR beta chain sequences. V and J gene assignment, in a later analysis, came from comparing TCR nucleotide sequences with IMGT/GENE-DB human TR gene sequences. In a later analysis, CDR3 sequences and most-parsimonious VDJ recombination scenarios were assigned using the TCRdist pipeline. In a later analysis, each TCR beta chain was defined by its CDR3 amino acid sequence together with its V-gene family, and reads without a unique V-gene family were excluded. In a later analysis, fewer than 650 highly shared, low-generation-probability nucleotide sequences were removed to address suspected cross-contamination and a sequencing artifact. In a later analysis, a clonal expansion index for each public chain was calculated from normalized within-repertoire ranks of inferred template counts. In a later analysis, generation probabilities were computed using a VDJ recombination model fitted to out-of-frame rearrangements, and the results were checked against IGoR. A later analysis scored TCR-TCR, TCR-HLA and TCR-CMV co-occurrence with hypergeometric tests, applying a repertoire-size bias correction to TCR pairs. False discovery rates were estimated in a later analysis by permuting HLA or CMV assignments 20 times. A later analysis grouped co-occurring TCRs with DBSCAN, adding TCRdist sequence similarity when clustering within HLA-allele-positive subsets. Co-occurrence clustering excluded repertoires with fewer than 30,000 or more than 120,000 public chains, plus five with anomalous nucleotide sharing. In its TCRdb copy, this immuneACCESS table keeps in-frame sequences only and misses some clones. Where compared with another copy, unresolved V genes explain less than half of these, and the others have no known cause. D and trimming were read from the DNA, whereas the V and J calls and clone size are those reported in that table. Present in this sample are 150,000 to 200,000 clones, around 80% of which were seen just once. 1.5% to 2% of the sample lies in the top ten.

The cohort comprised fewer than 750 healthy bone marrow donors. Cohort members were all nominally healthy when sampled, although unrecorded immune exposures were likely present. CMV serostatus was recorded as positive for around 300 and negative for about 55% of the roughly 670 cohort members, whereas no CMV serostatus was recorded for the donor in question. Every donor gave a peripheral blood sample, and the peripheral blood mononuclear cells from that sample were used for TCR beta sequencing. The Qiagen DNeasy Blood Extraction Kit was used to extract genomic DNA from the blood cell samples. With regard to this clone: Which antigen it targets is not known. Within one base of it there is no much larger clone, and no base qualities were kept.

Here is what the overall study found, with its caveats: In a later analysis, HLA-associated TCR beta chains were found to be more clonally expanded and to have lower generation probabilities than equally common non-associated chains. In this cohort, only TCR beta chains were sequenced, and detectable features were limited by the absence of alpha or paired-chain data. The authors suggested that the approach could potentially be extended to other disease states and immunological phenotypes. CMV serostatus was the only immune exposure information available for the cohort. In a later analysis, most CMV-associated TCR beta chains were found to appear HLA-restricted, with HLA associations seemingly driven largely by CMV exposure. Strong co-occurrence of HLA alleles, especially DR and DQ, made assigning TCR associations to individual alleles difficult. Across donors, most TCR sequences were observed very rarely, whereas some public TCRs were present in many individuals. A later genetic analysis reported fewer N-insertions in productive TCRs among donors in an Asian-associated ancestry cluster than the roughly 700-donor mean. A cluster of highly shared sequence variants was judged likely to represent a technical artifact of the sequencing pipeline. Cytomegalovirus status was reported to be diagnosed by the classifier with high specificity and sensitivity in both the original and validation cohorts. Because the 87-base-pair reads could not distinguish some IMGT-functional V segments, including TRBV6-2 and TRBV6-3, those segments were excluded. Specific HLA alleles were associated with roughly 16,000 TCR beta sequences at a false discovery rate of 0.05 in a later analysis. A further reported finding was that TCR beta sequences accurately predicted the HLA-A and HLA-B alleles for most subjects in the first cohort. Roughly uniform sequencing depth across donors was assumed in presence/absence analyses, although this assumption may not hold. Correlated functional status among segregating V segments might be attributable to linkage disequilibrium, but an unknown experimental factor could not be ruled out. Three of the identified cytomegalovirus-associated TCR beta chains were confirmed in vitro to be specific for cytomegalovirus antigens. V-gene and J-gene trimming of TCR beta chains was associated with a missense DCLRE1C variant in a later genetic analysis, and the association was replicated in an independent cohort. The study gave a list of 150 to 200 TCR beta chains associated with cytomegalovirus. Because HLA typing was missing for some donors at each locus, association tests included only the typed subset. In an earlier analysis of fewer than 700 of the donors, most TCR beta V segments appeared in productive rearrangements about 90% or about 30% of the time, broadly matching IMGT annotations. According to a later analysis, TCR association rates differed among HLA loci, with DRB1 alleles showing the most associated TCRs and HLA-C alleles showing the fewest. According to a later analysis, parvovirus B19, influenza, CMV and Epstein-Barr virus appeared linked to several top co-occurrence clusters. The earlier analysis of a few hundred of the donors excluded over 15 rarely observed V segments, including chromosome 9 orphons, because counts were too low.

The junction carries 24 bases between V and J, which are trimmed by 6 bases and 7 bases respectively. The CDR3, cysteine through phenylalanine, is 16 amino acids long. CDR3 DNA is the only sequence kept; it has 48 bases, read in frame from the first base. CDR1 and CDR2 were assigned from the germline V gene as MRHNA and SNTAGT. The rearrangement joined TRBV6-4 to TRBJ1-2; a confident D gene designation cannot be given. Sequencing used PBMCs. This sequence was found in a human donor in good health. The base sequence is TGTGCCAGCAGCGGAATGATATCCAGCGGCCGCTCTGGCTACACCTTC. Translated, this is CASSGMISSGRSGYTF.